Described below is a single T cell receptor beta chain sequence and its context. Its target is not known. This sample was included in a study of radiation and T cells in renal cell carcinoma. The study, taken as a whole, reports: From baseline, blood top tumor clonotypes peaked at 2 weeks post-radiation.

This CDR3 is 15 amino acids long. Trimming took 3 bases from V and 4 from J; bases not matched to a gene: 7. In germline, CDR1 is WNHNN, CDR2 SYGVQD (reference sequence). Here immunoSEQ multiplex PCR was the method, and the copy in TCRdb shows in-frame clones only, minus some. In the table there are 130,000 to 150,000 clones, approximately 86% of which are singletons. Documented time point: blood 4 weeks post-SBRT, at nephrectomy. The treatment denotes: 15 Gy SBRT to primary tumor, nephrectomy 4 weeks later. Nephrectomy followed 15 Gy stereotactic body radiation by 4 weeks. Blood was sampled at baseline, 2 weeks and 4 weeks after SBRT. The patient's renal cell carcinoma had clear cell pathology.

The chain employs TRBV10-1 and TRBJ2-3; 7 bases map to TRBD2. The source of this sequence is a woman in her fifties or sixties with renal cell carcinoma. The source material was blood, sampled from a patient whose treatment included radiotherapy and nephrectomy. Here the CDR3 reads CASSEGDYRADTQYF. Here the CDR3 DNA reads TGCGCCAGCAGTGAAGGGGACTACCGAGCAGATACGCAGTATTTT.